The rows below give T cell receptor beta chains drawn from one sample of a study of vaccination and CD4 T cells after COVID-19. One entry per CDR3 protein, called by TCRdb with MiXCR from the PCR reads. Of roughly 7,400 distinct CDR3 sequences listed, roughly two fifths are singletons. These receptors have no identified antigens. Sequencing input: CD4+ T cells from blood, cultured in vitro. All receptors come from a human donor in good health. The CDR3 runs from the conserved cysteine through the conserved F or W. Fields, in order: J gene, D gene, V gene, clone size, CDR3 protein, CDR3 DNA. D genes are given only for firm matches. Part of the rows lack a size; the others show once, few, many or a class for expanded clones.

J: TRBJ1-1; D: -; V: TRBV2; size: -; CDR3: CASSVAGGWTHTEAFF; DNA: TGTGCCAGCAGTGTTGCCGGAGGATGGACACACACTGAAGCTTTCTTT
J: TRBJ1-1; D: -; V: TRBV6-2/TRBV6-3; size: -; CDR3: CASSYSSGASNTEAFF; DNA: TGTGCCAGCAGTTACTCGAGTGGGGCTTCGAACACTGAAGCTTTCTTT
J: TRBJ1-1; D: -; V: TRBV12-3/TRBV12-4; size: -; CDR3: CASSFDTEAFF; DNA: TGTGCCAGCAGTTTCGACACTGAAGCTTTCTTT
J: TRBJ2-4; D: -; V: TRBV5-4; size: -; CDR3: CASSLGQNIQYF; DNA: TGTGCCAGCAGCTTGGGGCAAAACATTCAGTACTTC
J: TRBJ2-2; D: -; V: TRBV6-5; size: few; CDR3: CASSYDGHPTGELFF; DNA: TGTGCCAGCAGTTACGATGGACACCCCACCGGGGAGCTGTTTTTT
J: TRBJ2-1; D: -; V: TRBV19; size: -; CDR3: CASRATGSYNEQFF; DNA: TGTGCCAGTAGGGCGACTGGCTCCTACAATGAGCAGTTCTTC
J: TRBJ2-3; D: TRBD2; V: TRBV7-3; size: -; CDR3: CASSPVAGGTQYF; DNA: TGTGCCAGCAGCCCTGTAGCGGGAGGCACGCAGTATTTT
J: TRBJ1-4; D: -; V: TRBV20-1; size: -; CDR3: CSARDSGGPEKLFF; DNA: TGCAGTGCTAGAGATAGCGGAGGTCCTGAAAAACTGTTTTTT
J: TRBJ1-4; D: -; V: TRBV7-9; size: -; CDR3: CASSYRTDEKLFF; DNA: TGTGCCAGCAGCTACCGGACAGATGAAAAACTGTTTTTT
J: TRBJ1-1; D: -; V: TRBV6-1; size: -; CDR3: CASGRVANAEAFF; DNA: TGTGCCAGCGGAAGGGTAGCGAACGCTGAAGCTTTCTTT
J: TRBJ2-3; D: -; V: TRBV6-2/TRBV6-3; size: -; CDR3: CASTRTGSDTQYF; DNA: TGTGCCAGCACTCGTACAGGGTCGGATACGCAGTATTTT
J: TRBJ1-5; D: TRBD1; V: TRBV7-2; size: few; CDR3: CASSATGDKSNQPQHF; DNA: TGTGCCAGCAGCGCGACAGGGGATAAGAGCAATCAGCCCCAGCATTTT
J: TRBJ1-1; D: -; V: TRBV19; size: -; CDR3: CASSISRDTEAFF; DNA: TGTGCCAGTAGTATTTCCAGGGACACTGAAGCTTTCTTT
J: TRBJ2-2; D: TRBD2; V: TRBV20-1; size: -; CDR3: CSASRAGESTGELFF; DNA: TGCAGTGCTAGTAGGGCGGGAGAGAGCACCGGGGAGCTGTTTTTT
J: TRBJ1-1; D: -; V: TRBV11-2; size: -; CDR3: CASSLKGTEAFF; DNA: TGTGCCAGCAGCTTGAAGGGGACTGAAGCTTTCTTT
J: TRBJ1-2; D: -; V: TRBV19; size: -; CDR3: CASIRTQGYGYTF; DNA: TGTGCCAGTATTCGGACCCAGGGCTATGGCTACACCTTC
J: TRBJ1-6; D: -; V: TRBV19; size: -; CDR3: CASAGTSSALHF; DNA: TGTGCCAGTGCCGGGACAAGTTCTGCCCTCCACTTT
J: TRBJ1-2; D: -; V: TRBV20-1; size: -; CDR3: CSARVQNGYTF; DNA: TGCAGTGCTAGAGTTCAGAATGGCTACACCTTC
J: TRBJ2-7; D: TRBD1; V: TRBV5-1; size: -; CDR3: CASSPRQGSTYEQYF; DNA: TGCGCCAGCAGCCCTCGACAGGGAAGTACCTACGAGCAGTACTTC
J: TRBJ1-2; D: -; V: TRBV12-3/TRBV12-4; size: few; CDR3: CASSLRGDYGYTF; DNA: TGTGCCAGCAGTTTAAGGGGGGACTATGGCTACACCTTC
J: TRBJ2-5; D: TRBD2; V: TRBV28; size: -; CDR3: CASSLWGGYKRTQYF; DNA: TGTGCCAGCAGTTTATGGGGGGGGTATAAGAGAACCCAGTACTTC
J: TRBJ1-5; D: -; V: TRBV27; size: few; CDR3: CASSPYNVAQPQHF; DNA: TGTGCCAGCAGTCCATATAATGTGGCTCAGCCCCAGCATTTT
J: TRBJ2-5; D: -; V: TRBV19; size: few; CDR3: CASSYGKGLQETQYF; DNA: TGTGCCAGTAGCTATGGGAAGGGACTCCAAGAGACCCAGTACTTC
J: TRBJ1-1; D: TRBD1; V: TRBV4-2; size: -; CDR3: CASTLRGKNTEAFF; DNA: TGTGCCAGCACCCTCAGGGGGAAGAACACTGAAGCTTTCTTT
J: TRBJ1-1; D: -; V: TRBV20-1; size: -; CDR3: CSALGLGRRGWNTEAFF; DNA: TGCAGTGCTCTGGGACTGGGGAGAAGGGGTTGGAACACTGAAGCTTTCTTT
J: TRBJ2-3; D: TRBD1; V: TRBV18; size: -; CDR3: CASSPRQGKIDTQYF; DNA: TGTGCCAGCTCCCCTCGACAGGGGAAGATAGATACGCAGTATTTT
J: TRBJ1-5; D: -; V: TRBV6-1; size: few; CDR3: CASSEQAEDQPQHF; DNA: TGTGCCAGCAGTGAACAGGCAGAGGATCAGCCCCAGCATTTT